Below, one T cell receptor (beta chain) is given with its context. Its antigen is currently not known. The sample holds no much larger clone one base away, and base qualities are not on file. This sample stems from a study of blood T cell repertoires in COVID-19 (dated by TCRdb to the early 2020s). Turning to the overall study: Collaborator samples came from the United States, Italy and Spain and covered acute and convalescent phases of COVID-19. The material from the prospective study consisted of cDNA or gDNA derived from T cells, B-cell-depleted T cells, or PBMCs. Deeply sampled blood TCRbeta repertoires from subjects exposed to, actively infected with, or recovered from COVID-19 were included in the dataset. The repertoires were made available in a free public database intended to serve as a resource for research on the immune response to SARS-CoV-2. The samples were drawn from two sources: the first 160 participants of the ongoing ImmuneRACE study, and over 950 subjects contributed by 6 global collaborators. Nearly every sample came with metadata listing a de-identified subject ID, COVID-19 status, age in years and sex. Where available, HLA class I and class II types were taken from metadata supplied by the sample provider and were not determined by assay-based typing. What the authors observed across the whole study: The amount of clinical and demographic metadata varied by source and participant and was provided uncurated.

In the prospective study, participants were about 18 to 95 years old, resided in under 30 geographic areas of the United States, and were enrolled through a virtual design. Cohort assignment in the prospective study relied on participant-reported clinical history from a screening survey and a study questionnaire. Mobile phlebotomists in the prospective study collected whole blood, serum and a nasopharyngeal or oropharyngeal swab from every participant. Additional blood draws and questionnaires over a roughly two-month period could optionally be provided by prospective study participants. Blood samples from the prospective study were shipped frozen or at room temperature prior to DNA extraction. TCRbeta CDR3 regions were amplified from genomic DNA using the immunoSEQ Assay, a bias-controlled multiplex PCR. The paper's data handling went like this. Within the assay, amplification of reference gene primers was used to estimate how many nucleated cells each sample contained. Sequence reads were collapsed and filtered to measure the absolute abundance of every unique TCRbeta CDR3 rearrangement. For each sample, productive Simpson clonality was calculated as the square root of Simpson's diversity index across productive rearrangements. Held by TCRdb, this immuneACCESS table contains in-frame sequences only and omits some clones. Under half of the omission traces to an unresolved V gene where checked; the cause of the rest is unknown. That table gives V, J and clone size, and the DNA gave D and trimming. Recorded for this sample are nearly 250,000 clones; roughly 85% of them occurred a single time. The ten most abundant clones make up 9.1% of the sample.

The CDR3 goes from the cysteine to the phenylalanine over 13 residues. Only CDR3 DNA is held: 39 bases, read in frame from base 1. The CDR1 and CDR2 encoded by the germline V gene are LGHNA and YSLEER. Between the V and J ends, shortened by 1 base and 8 bases respectively, the junction contains 9 bases. The sequence links TRBV4-3 to TRBJ1-5; tentative D gene TRBD1, with 5 bases matching. The sequencing input was PBMCs or T cells enriched from blood (not recorded which). The TCR originated in a woman in her forties or fifties with acute COVID-19. The CDR3: CASSQGVQEPQHF. The DNA reads TGCGCCAGCAGCCAAGGCGTACAGGAGCCCCAGCATTTT.